The rows below give T cell receptor beta chains drawn from one sample of a study of PD-L1 blockade in urothelial cancer. Using immunoSEQ multiplex PCR, the repertoire was profiled, and TCRdb retains in-frame clones only, with some absent. The data show tens of thousands of clones, with around 85% seen just once and about an eighth held by the top ten. Sequences were derived from PBMCs, sampled around atezolizumab (anti-PD-L1) treatment. All receptors come from a man in his 60s with urothelial cancer. The CDR3 runs from the conserved cysteine through the conserved F or W. D genes are given only for firm matches. Only part of the rows carry a size: once, few, many, or a class if the clone is expanded.

d_gene: TRBD1; v_gene: TRBV5-4; j_gene: TRBJ2-2; abundance: once; CDR3nt: TGTGCCAGCAGCCACGTGCCCGGGACAGAGGGATACGGGGAGCTGTTTTTT; CDR3aa: CASSHVPGTEGYGELFF
d_gene: TRBD2; v_gene: TRBV4-3; j_gene: TRBJ2-1; abundance: -; CDR3nt: TGCGCCAGCAGCCTCGCCGCGGGAGAGAACAATGAGCAGTTCTTC; CDR3aa: CASSLAAGENNEQFF
d_gene: TRBD2; v_gene: TRBV11-2; j_gene: TRBJ2-1; abundance: -; CDR3nt: TGTGCCAGCAGCCGAAGGAGAGCGGGGGATGTCAATGAGCAGTTCTTC; CDR3aa: CASSRRRAGDVNEQFF
d_gene: TRBD1; v_gene: TRBV7-3; j_gene: TRBJ2-7; abundance: -; CDR3nt: TGTGCCAGCAGCCCCCAACCGGGACGGACAGGGGAGCAGTACTTC; CDR3aa: CASSPQPGRTGEQYF
d_gene: -; v_gene: TRBV11-1; j_gene: TRBJ2-7; abundance: few; CDR3nt: TGTGCCAGCAGCCCTCGGGAATTGGGCGAGCAGTACTTC; CDR3aa: CASSPRELGEQYF
d_gene: -; v_gene: TRBV30; j_gene: TRBJ1-1; abundance: -; CDR3nt: TGTGCCTGGAGTGTAGGGGGAATCGGTTTCTTT; CDR3aa: CAWSVGGIGFF
d_gene: -; v_gene: TRBV7-9; j_gene: TRBJ1-1; abundance: -; CDR3nt: TGTGCCAGCAGCTTAGTTCGGGGGGTTGCTGAAGCTTTCTTT; CDR3aa: CASSLVRGVAEAFF
d_gene: -; v_gene: TRBV21-1; j_gene: TRBJ2-7; abundance: -; CDR3nt: TGTGCCACCCAACGCGATAGCTCCTACGAGCAGTACTTC; CDR3aa: CATQRDSSYEQYF
d_gene: -; v_gene: TRBV25-1; j_gene: TRBJ1-2; abundance: medium-sized; CDR3nt: TGTGCCAGCAGTTTTACAGACGGCTACACCTTC; CDR3aa: CASSFTDGYTF
d_gene: TRBD2; v_gene: TRBV9; j_gene: TRBJ2-2; abundance: -; CDR3nt: TGTGCCAGCAGTAGGCCCCAGCGGGGGGCCGCCGGGGAGCTGTTTTTT; CDR3aa: CASSRPQRGAAGELFF
d_gene: TRBD1; v_gene: TRBV11-2; j_gene: TRBJ1-2; abundance: -; CDR3nt: TGTGCCAGCAGCTTCGGCCCTGACAGGGGGTATGGCTACACCTTC; CDR3aa: CASSFGPDRGYGYTF
d_gene: TRBD1; v_gene: TRBV4-1; j_gene: TRBJ1-5; abundance: -; CDR3nt: TGCGCCAGCAGCATCCAGGGGGCCGGTGGCAATCAGCCCCAGCATTTT; CDR3aa: CASSIQGAGGNQPQHF
d_gene: -; v_gene: TRBV5-1; j_gene: TRBJ2-5; abundance: many; CDR3nt: TGCGCCAGCAGCTTGGGAGGAGGGCTAGAGACCCAGTACTTC; CDR3aa: CASSLGGGLETQYF
d_gene: -; v_gene: TRBV5-5; j_gene: TRBJ1-3; abundance: -; CDR3nt: TGTGCCAGCAGCTTGTTGAGCTTCTCTGGAAACACCATATATTTT; CDR3aa: CASSLLSFSGNTIYF
d_gene: -; v_gene: TRBV30; j_gene: TRBJ2-1; abundance: -; CDR3nt: TGTGCCTGGAGTGTCGGGGTTGAGTCGGGTGAGCAGTTCTTC; CDR3aa: CAWSVGVESGEQFF
d_gene: -; v_gene: TRBV18; j_gene: TRBJ2-7; abundance: -; CDR3nt: TGTGCCAGCTCACCCCGAATGGCAGGGGCCTCCTACGAGCAGTACTTC; CDR3aa: CASSPRMAGASYEQYF
d_gene: -; v_gene: TRBV7-8; j_gene: TRBJ2-3; abundance: -; CDR3nt: TGTGCCAGCAGCTTAGCGCAGTTGAGGGATACGCAGTATTTT; CDR3aa: CASSLAQLRDTQYF
d_gene: TRBD1; v_gene: TRBV5-4; j_gene: TRBJ1-4; abundance: -; CDR3nt: TGTGCCAGCAGCTCGTTTGCACAGGGGAAAAATGAAAAACTGTTTTTT; CDR3aa: CASSSFAQGKNEKLFF
d_gene: TRBD2; v_gene: TRBV9; j_gene: TRBJ2-7; abundance: -; CDR3nt: TGTGCCAGCAGCTCTAGCGGTCCCTACGAGCAGTACTTC; CDR3aa: CASSSSGPYEQYF
d_gene: TRBD1; v_gene: TRBV10-2; j_gene: TRBJ2-5; abundance: -; CDR3nt: TGCGCCAGCACCGGCGCGCAGGGGGCTGGAGAGACCCAGTACTTC; CDR3aa: CASTGAQGAGETQYF
d_gene: -; v_gene: TRBV30; j_gene: TRBJ2-1; abundance: -; CDR3nt: TGTGCCTGGGGACAGCAGGGCTACAATGAGCAGTTCTTC; CDR3aa: CAWGQQGYNEQFF
d_gene: -; v_gene: TRBV14; j_gene: TRBJ2-2; abundance: -; CDR3nt: TGTGCCAGCAGCTTGCGGCCCGGGGTTACCACCGGGGAGCTGTTTTTT; CDR3aa: CASSLRPGVTTGELFF
d_gene: TRBD1; v_gene: TRBV30; j_gene: TRBJ2-6; abundance: -; CDR3nt: TGTGCCTGGCATACCGGGACAGGGGGCGCTGGGGCCAACGTCCTGACTTTC; CDR3aa: CAWHTGTGGAGANVLTF
d_gene: -; v_gene: TRBV9; j_gene: TRBJ1-1; abundance: -; CDR3nt: TGTGCCAGCAGCACAGGCGGTGGGACTGAAGCTTTCTTT; CDR3aa: CASSTGGGTEAFF
d_gene: TRBD1; v_gene: TRBV10-3; j_gene: TRBJ2-7; abundance: -; CDR3nt: TGTGCCATCAGTGACCCGGACAGGGGGTACGAGCAGTACTTC; CDR3aa: CAISDPDRGYEQYF
d_gene: -; v_gene: TRBV14; j_gene: TRBJ2-3; abundance: few; CDR3nt: TGTGCCAGCAGCCAGGGGCCCGGACACCGATCATATTTT; CDR3aa: CASSQGPGHRSYF
d_gene: TRBD2; v_gene: TRBV5-8; j_gene: TRBJ2-7; abundance: -; CDR3nt: TGTGCCAGCAGCTATAGAGCGGGGGAAGGAGTCGAGCAGTACTTC; CDR3aa: CASSYRAGEGVEQYF
d_gene: -; v_gene: TRBV19; j_gene: TRBJ2-1; abundance: -; CDR3nt: TGTGCCAGTAGTCCCAGCGACTGGAGGAATGAGCAGTTCTTC; CDR3aa: CASSPSDWRNEQFF